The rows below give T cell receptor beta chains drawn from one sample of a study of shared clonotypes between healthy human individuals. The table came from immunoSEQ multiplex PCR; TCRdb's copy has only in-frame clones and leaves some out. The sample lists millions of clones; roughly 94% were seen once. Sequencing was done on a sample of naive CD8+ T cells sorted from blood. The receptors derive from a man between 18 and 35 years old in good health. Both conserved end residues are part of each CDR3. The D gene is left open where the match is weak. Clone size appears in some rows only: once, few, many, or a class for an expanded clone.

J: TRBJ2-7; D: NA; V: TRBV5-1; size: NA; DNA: TGCGCCAGCAGCCCGGGCCTCCTCTCCTACGAGCAGTACTTC; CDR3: CASSPGLLSYEQYF
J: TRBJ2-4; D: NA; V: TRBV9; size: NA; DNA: TGTGCCAGCAGCCCCGGGGGAGACATTCAGTACTTC; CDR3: CASSPGGDIQYF
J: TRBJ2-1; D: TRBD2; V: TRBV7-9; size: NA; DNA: TGTGCCAGCAGCTTCGTGACAGGTACTAGCGGGTTCGACAATGAGCAGTTCTTC; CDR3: CASSFVTGTSGFDNEQFF
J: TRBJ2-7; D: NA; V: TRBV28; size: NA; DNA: TGTGCCAGCAGTTTACGGGTCTCCTACGAGCAGTACTTC; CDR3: CASSLRVSYEQYF
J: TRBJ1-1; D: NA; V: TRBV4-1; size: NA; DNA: TGCGCCAGCAGCCTCCTAGGTGGTGTCACTGAAGCTTTCTTT; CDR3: CASSLLGGVTEAFF
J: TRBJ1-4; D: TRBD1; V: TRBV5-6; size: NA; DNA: TGTGCCAGCAGCTCCGGGACAGGGATTGAAAAACTGTTTTTT; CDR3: CASSSGTGIEKLFF
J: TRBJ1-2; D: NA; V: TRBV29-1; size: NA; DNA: TGCAGCGTTATCATGGACTATGGCTACACCTTC; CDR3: CSVIMDYGYTF
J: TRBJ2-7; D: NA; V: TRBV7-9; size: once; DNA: TGTGCCAGCAGCTTCGTTTACAGTGTATCCTACGAGCAGTACTTC; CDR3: CASSFVYSVSYEQYF
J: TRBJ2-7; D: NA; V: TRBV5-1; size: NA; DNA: TGCGCCAGCAGCTTGGTCGGGTTAAACTACGAGCAGTACTTC; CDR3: CASSLVGLNYEQYF
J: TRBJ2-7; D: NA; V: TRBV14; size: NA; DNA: TGTGCCAGCAGCCAGGGGACCGGGAACTACGAGCAGTACTTC; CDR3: CASSQGTGNYEQYF
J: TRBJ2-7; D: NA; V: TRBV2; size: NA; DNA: TGTGCCAGCGGACGGCCAGGGGGCCCGCCGGGGGGCTACGAGCAGTACTTC; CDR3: CASGRPGGPPGGYEQYF
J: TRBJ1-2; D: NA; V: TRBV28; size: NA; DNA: TGTGCCAGCAGTTTAGGTTCAGATTGGGGCTACACCTTC; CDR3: CASSLGSDWGYTF
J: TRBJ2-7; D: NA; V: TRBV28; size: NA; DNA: TGTGCCAGCAGTTTATTGGGCGGCTCCTACGAGCAGTACTTC; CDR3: CASSLLGGSYEQYF
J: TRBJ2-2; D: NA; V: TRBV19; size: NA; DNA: TGTGCCAGTACCCCGACAGGGAACACCGGGGAGCTGTTTTTT; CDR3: CASTPTGNTGELFF
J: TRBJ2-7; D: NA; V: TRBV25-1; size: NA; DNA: TGTGCCAGCAGTGGGACTGACAACTACGAGCAGTACTTC; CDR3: CASSGTDNYEQYF
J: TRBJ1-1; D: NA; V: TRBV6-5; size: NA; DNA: TGTGCCAGCAGTTACTCGTCTGGGGGTTTTGCTGAAGCTTTCTTT; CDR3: CASSYSSGGFAEAFF
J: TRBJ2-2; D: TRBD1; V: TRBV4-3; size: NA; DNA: TGCGCCAGCGGATGGACAGGGGGAGGGACCGGGGAGCTGTTTTTT; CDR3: CASGWTGGGTGELFF
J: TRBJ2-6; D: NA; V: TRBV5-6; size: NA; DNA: TGTGCCAGCAGCTTGGGGGACACATTTTTTCTATCTGGGGCCAACGTCCTGACTTTC; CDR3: CASSLGDTFFLSGANVLTF
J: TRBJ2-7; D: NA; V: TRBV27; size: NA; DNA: TGTGCCAGCAGTAGGGACCGGGGAACCTACGAGCAGTACTTC; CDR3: CASSRDRGTYEQYF
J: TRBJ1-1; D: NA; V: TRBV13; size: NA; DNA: TGTGCCAGCAGCACGACACTGAACACTGAAGCTTTCTTT; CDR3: CASSTTLNTEAFF
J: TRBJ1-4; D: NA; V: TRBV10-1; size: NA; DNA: TGCGCCAGCAGTGAAACAGCAACTAATGAAAAACTGTTTTTT; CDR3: CASSETATNEKLFF